These 8 T cell receptor beta chains originate from one sample sequenced in a study of T cell responses to AZD1222 COVID-19 vaccine. Here immunoSEQ multiplex PCR was the method, and the copy in TCRdb shows in-frame clones only, minus some. The sample records around 170,000 clones, about 90% being singletons. The sequencing used peripheral blood, collected 28 days after the second AZD1222 dose. All receptors derive from an adult who received the AZD1222 COVID-19 vaccine.

The chain has TRBV6-5 and TRBJ1-2; D not resolved. CDR3 length: 12 residues. Trimming took 6 bases from V and 3 from J, leaving 8 bases between them. CDR1 MNHEY and CDR2 SVGAGI come from the germline V gene. The CDR3, as DNA: TGTGCCAGCAGCGTGGGTGACTATGGCTACACCTTC. This translates into CASSVGDYGYTF.

The rearrangement uses TRBV6-5 and TRBJ2-1; D might be TRBD1 (5 bases). CDR1 is MNHEY and CDR2 is SVGAGI in the germline V gene. V lost 6 bases and J lost 11, with 20 bases in between. This CDR3 comprises 14 residues. In DNA, the CDR3 is TGTGCCAGCAGCCGCCAGGGTTCCGAGCGAAAGCAGTTCTTC. It encodes CASSRQGSERKQFF.

The chain is built from TRBV6-2 or TRBV6-3 and TRBJ2-7; D gene ambiguous. Trimming removed 5 bases at V and 3 bases at J, with 8 bases between. Per germline, CDR1 MNHEY and CDR2 SVGEGT. This CDR3 has 12 residues. CDR3 sequence reads: CASSATSYEQYF. Here the CDR3 DNA reads TGTGCCAGCAGTGCGACGAGCTACGAGCAGTACTTC.

This chain connects TRBV18 to TRBJ2-7; 8 nucleotides align to TRBD1. After removal of 4 bases from V and 2 bases from J, the junction contained 7 bases not matched to a gene. Germline CDR1 KGHSH, CDR2 LQKENI. The CDR3 length is 15 residues. CDR3 loop: CASSLLGQGAYEQYF. Here the CDR3 DNA reads TGTGCCAGCTCACTTCTTGGACAGGGTGCCTACGAGCAGTACTTC.

The chain carries TRBV5-4 and TRBJ2-1; the match to TRBD2 covers 10 bases. Unmatched junction bases numbered 4, after V lost 3 bases and J lost 4 bases. Germline CDR1 SGHNT, CDR2 YYREEE (reference sequence). The CDR3 has 15 amino acids. The CDR3 DNA is TGTGCCAGCAGCTCTGGTAGCGGGGGGTACAATGAGCAGTTCTTC. Residues: CASSSGSGGYNEQFF.

This clone was recorded at least ten times. The chain uses TRBV6-5 and TRBJ1-2; D remains unclear. CDR1 is MNHEY, CDR2 SVGAGI, per germline. The CDR3 runs 14 residues. The V and J ends lost 3 bases and 8 bases respectively, with 16 bases between them. The CDR3 nucleotides are TGTGCCAGCAGTTATGGTGGCGGAACCGGGGGCTACACCTTC. This sequence encodes CASSYGGGTGGYTF.

This clone was observed a single time. CDR3 nucleotides: TGTGCCAGCAGCCGGTACCTCGGAAGCGACACCGGGGAGCTGTTTTTT. Amino acids: CASSRYLGSDTGELFF. The gene calls are TRBV11-3 and TRBJ2-2; the D is unclear. CDR1 is SGHNT and CDR2 is YENEEA in the germline V gene. Trimming stripped 5 bases from V and 3 bases from J, with 16 bases between. The CDR3 runs to 16 residues.

The table lists this clone with a count of one. The chain couples TRBV10-2 to TRBJ1-5; possibly TRBD1 for D (5 bases). Germline V gene lookup returns CDR1 WSHSY and CDR2 SAAADI. Trimming cost V 6 bases and J 3 bases, with 15 bases left between them. This CDR3 region has 15 residues. CDR3 nucleotides: TGCGCCAGCAGGGGCACCGACAGCACCAATCAGCCCCAGCATTTT. As protein: CASRGTDSTNQPQHF.